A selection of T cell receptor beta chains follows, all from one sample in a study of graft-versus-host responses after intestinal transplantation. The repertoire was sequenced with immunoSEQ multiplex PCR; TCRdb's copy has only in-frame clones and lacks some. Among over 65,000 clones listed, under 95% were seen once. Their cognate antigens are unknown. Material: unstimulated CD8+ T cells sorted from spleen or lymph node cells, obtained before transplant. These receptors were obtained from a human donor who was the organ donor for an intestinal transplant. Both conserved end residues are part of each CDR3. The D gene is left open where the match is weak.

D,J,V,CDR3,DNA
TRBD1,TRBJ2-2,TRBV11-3,CASSDRGKNTGELFF,TGTGCCAGCAGTGACAGGGGGAAGAACACCGGGGAGCTGTTTTTT
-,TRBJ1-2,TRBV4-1,CASSQDWWVTSVYGYTF,TGCGCCAGCAGCCAAGATTGGTGGGTGACGAGTGTCTATGGCTACACCTTC
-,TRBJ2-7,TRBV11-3,CASSPDGGVSYEQYF,TGTGCCAGCAGCCCCGATGGCGGCGTATCCTACGAGCAGTACTTC
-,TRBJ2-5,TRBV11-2,CASSLERWVIQETQYF,TGTGCCAGCAGCTTAGAACGATGGGTAATCCAAGAGACCCAGTACTTC
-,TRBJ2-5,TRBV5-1,CASSLGLEKETQYF,TGCGCCAGCAGCTTGGGACTTGAGAAAGAGACCCAGTACTTC
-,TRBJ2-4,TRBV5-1,CASSLRGEGGKNIQYF,TGCGCCAGCAGCTTGAGAGGGGAGGGGGGCAAAAACATTCAGTACTTC
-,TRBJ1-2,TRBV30,CAWSVGQGYGYTF,TGTGCCTGGAGTGTAGGACAAGGCTATGGCTACACCTTC
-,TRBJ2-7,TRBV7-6,CASSLPAQTLDEQYF,TGTGCCAGCAGCTTACCTGCGCAAACTTTGGACGAGCAGTACTTC
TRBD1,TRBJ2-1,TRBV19,CASRLQGDYDEQFF,TGTGCCAGTAGACTACAGGGGGATTATGATGAGCAGTTCTTC
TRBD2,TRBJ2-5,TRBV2,CASSGGLAGETQYF,TGTGCCAGCAGTGGGGGACTAGCGGGAGAGACCCAGTACTTC
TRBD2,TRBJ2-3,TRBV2,CASSEDTPLAGVTDTQYF,TGTGCCAGCAGTGAAGATACCCCACTAGCGGGGGTCACAGATACGCAGTATTTT